The rows below give T cell receptor beta chains drawn from one sample of a study of cytomegalovirus exposure and HLA in healthy donors. The protocol was immunoSEQ multiplex PCR, while the TCRdb copy is restricted to in-frame clones and leaves out a portion. In the table there are 240,000 or so clones, about 80% of which are singletons. The sample comprised PBMCs. Source of these receptors: a woman aged 55-69 years in good health and CMV-seropositive. The CDR3 runs from the conserved cysteine through the conserved F or W. The order of the fields is CDR3 DNA, CDR3 protein, J gene, clone size, V gene, D gene. A D gene is named only where the DNA matches it firmly. For some rows the clone size is stated as once, few or many, or as a class when expanded; others skip it.

cdr3_nt: TGTGCCAGTAGTCCTGGACAGGCCGACACAGATACGCAGTATTTT
cdr3_aa: CASSPGQADTDTQYF
j_call: TRBJ2-3
clone_size: .
v_call: TRBV19
d_call: TRBD1

cdr3_nt: TGTGCCAGCAGTCGTATAACCGGGGAGCTGTTTTTT
cdr3_aa: CASSRITGELFF
j_call: TRBJ2-2
clone_size: .
v_call: TRBV28
d_call: .

cdr3_nt: TGTGCCAGCAGTATACAGGGGACCTCCTACGAGCAGTACTTC
cdr3_aa: CASSIQGTSYEQYF
j_call: TRBJ2-7
clone_size: few
v_call: TRBV28
d_call: TRBD1

cdr3_nt: TGTGCCAGCAGCGCCCCCGGGACAGGGGTGGCCGGGGAGCTGTTTTTT
cdr3_aa: CASSAPGTGVAGELFF
j_call: TRBJ2-2
clone_size: .
v_call: TRBV5-6
d_call: TRBD1

cdr3_nt: TGCGCCAGCTTCAGGACAGAGGACGAGCAGTACTTC
cdr3_aa: CASFRTEDEQYF
j_call: TRBJ2-7
clone_size: .
v_call: TRBV5-1
d_call: .

cdr3_nt: TGCGCCAGCAGCTTCGACTCGACAGGGATGAACACTGAAGCTTTCTTT
cdr3_aa: CASSFDSTGMNTEAFF
j_call: TRBJ1-1
clone_size: .
v_call: TRBV5-1
d_call: TRBD1

cdr3_nt: TGTGCCAGCAGTGAACACAGCGGGGATCAGCCCCAGCATTTT
cdr3_aa: CASSEHSGDQPQHF
j_call: TRBJ1-5
clone_size: .
v_call: TRBV2
d_call: .

cdr3_nt: TGTGCCAGCAGTGAAGGACTACCCTACGAGCAGTACTTC
cdr3_aa: CASSEGLPYEQYF
j_call: TRBJ2-7
clone_size: .
v_call: TRBV6-1
d_call: .

cdr3_nt: TGTGCTAGTGCCCCGGGACAGGGGACCGGGGAGCTGTTTTTT
cdr3_aa: CASAPGQGTGELFF
j_call: TRBJ2-2
clone_size: .
v_call: TRBV12-5
d_call: TRBD1

cdr3_nt: TGTGCCAGCAGAACCAGACAAGGGAGGACTGAAGCTTTCTTT
cdr3_aa: CASRTRQGRTEAFF
j_call: TRBJ1-1
clone_size: once
v_call: TRBV2
d_call: .

cdr3_nt: TGTGCCAGCAGCTCGACCCCAGGTGAAAGGTATTTT
cdr3_aa: CASSSTPGERYF
j_call: TRBJ2-3
clone_size: .
v_call: TRBV5-4
d_call: .

cdr3_nt: TGTGCCACAACCGGGGGGAACACTGAAGCTTTCTTT
cdr3_aa: CATTGGNTEAFF
j_call: TRBJ1-1
clone_size: .
v_call: TRBV6-1
d_call: .

cdr3_nt: TGTGCCAGCAGTGAATGGGACAGGGGCCCAGGCACAGATACGCAGTATTTT
cdr3_aa: CASSEWDRGPGTDTQYF
j_call: TRBJ2-3
clone_size: .
v_call: TRBV2
d_call: TRBD1

cdr3_nt: TGTGCCAGCTCTAAGGATCCAGGTAGCAATCAGCCCCAGCATTTT
cdr3_aa: CASSKDPGSNQPQHF
j_call: TRBJ1-5
clone_size: few
v_call: TRBV6-1
d_call: .

cdr3_nt: TGTGCCAGCAGGTCACGCGGGGTGAACACTGAAGCTTTCTTT
cdr3_aa: CASRSRGVNTEAFF
j_call: TRBJ1-1
clone_size: .
v_call: TRBV7-3
d_call: .

cdr3_nt: TGTGCCAGCAGTTACGGGGACTCGAACACCGGGGAGCTGTTTTTT
cdr3_aa: CASSYGDSNTGELFF
j_call: TRBJ2-2
clone_size: .
v_call: TRBV6-5
d_call: .

cdr3_nt: TGTGCCAGCAGCTTATCGGATACGCAGTATTTT
cdr3_aa: CASSLSDTQYF
j_call: TRBJ2-3
clone_size: .
v_call: TRBV7-9
d_call: .

cdr3_nt: TGCGCCAGCAGCCCACTACCCCGTCGCTCTGGGGCCAACGTCCTGACTTTC
cdr3_aa: CASSPLPRRSGANVLTF
j_call: TRBJ2-6
clone_size: .
v_call: TRBV5-1
d_call: .

cdr3_nt: TGTGCCAGCAGTGGACAGGGGTTAGATGAAAAACTGTTTTTT
cdr3_aa: CASSGQGLDEKLFF
j_call: TRBJ1-4
clone_size: .
v_call: TRBV6-1
d_call: TRBD1

cdr3_nt: TGTGCGAACTCAGGGGGCAGTGAGCAGTTCTTC
cdr3_aa: CANSGGSEQFF
j_call: TRBJ2-1
clone_size: .
v_call: TRBV10-3
d_call: TRBD1

cdr3_nt: TGCGCCAGCAGTGAGGCTGGAGCTAGCGGACTGGATGAGCAGTTCTTC
cdr3_aa: CASSEAGASGLDEQFF
j_call: TRBJ2-1
clone_size: once
v_call: TRBV10-2
d_call: TRBD2

cdr3_nt: TGTGCCAGCAGCGGGACAGTGAACACTGAAGCTTTCTTT
cdr3_aa: CASSGTVNTEAFF
j_call: TRBJ1-1
clone_size: .
v_call: TRBV5-4
d_call: TRBD1

cdr3_nt: TGTGCCAGCTCACCTTCGACGGGCGAGCAGTACTTC
cdr3_aa: CASSPSTGEQYF
j_call: TRBJ2-7
clone_size: .
v_call: TRBV18
d_call: .

cdr3_nt: TGTGCCAGCAGCTTCGGGACCTCGGGAGGTGAGCAGTTCTTC
cdr3_aa: CASSFGTSGGEQFF
j_call: TRBJ2-1
clone_size: .
v_call: TRBV11-3
d_call: TRBD2

cdr3_nt: TGTGCCAGTAGTATTTCGGGCAGGGCGAACACTGAAGCTTTCTTT
cdr3_aa: CASSISGRANTEAFF
j_call: TRBJ1-1
clone_size: .
v_call: TRBV19
d_call: .

cdr3_nt: TGTGCCACCAGGGCGGAGTATGGCTACACCTTC
cdr3_aa: CATRAEYGYTF
j_call: TRBJ1-2
clone_size: once
v_call: TRBV6-5
d_call: .